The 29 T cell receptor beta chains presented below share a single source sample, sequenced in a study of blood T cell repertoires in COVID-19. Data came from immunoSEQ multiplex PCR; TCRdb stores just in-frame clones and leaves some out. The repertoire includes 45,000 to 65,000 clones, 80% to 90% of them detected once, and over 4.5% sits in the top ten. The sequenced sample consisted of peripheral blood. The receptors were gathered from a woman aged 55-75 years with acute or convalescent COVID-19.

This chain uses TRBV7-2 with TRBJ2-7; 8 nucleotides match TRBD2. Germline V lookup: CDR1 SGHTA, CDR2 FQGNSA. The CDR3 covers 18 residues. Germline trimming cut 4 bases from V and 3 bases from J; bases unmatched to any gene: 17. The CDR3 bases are TGTGCCAGCAGCTCCCGAGGACTAGCCAAGGGGGGGAACTACGAGCAGTACTTC. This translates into CASSSRGLAKGGNYEQYF.

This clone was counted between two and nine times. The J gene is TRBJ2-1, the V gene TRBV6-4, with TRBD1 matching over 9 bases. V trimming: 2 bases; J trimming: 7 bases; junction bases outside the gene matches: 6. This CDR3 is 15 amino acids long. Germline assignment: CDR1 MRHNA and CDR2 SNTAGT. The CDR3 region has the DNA TGTGCCAGCAGTGACAGTGACAGGGGGATGAATGAGCAGTTCTTC. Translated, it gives CASSDSDRGMNEQFF.

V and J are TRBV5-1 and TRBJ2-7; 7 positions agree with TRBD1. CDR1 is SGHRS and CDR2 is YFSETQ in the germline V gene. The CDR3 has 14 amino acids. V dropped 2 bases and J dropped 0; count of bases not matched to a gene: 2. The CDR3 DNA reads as TGCGCCAGCAGCTTTTGGGACAGCTCCTACGAGCAGTACTTC. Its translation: CASSFWDSSYEQYF.

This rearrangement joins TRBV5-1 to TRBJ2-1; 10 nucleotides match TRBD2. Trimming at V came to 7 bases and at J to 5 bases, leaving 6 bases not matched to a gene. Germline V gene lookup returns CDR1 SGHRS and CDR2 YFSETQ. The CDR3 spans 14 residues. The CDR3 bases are TGCGCCAGCCGATGGACTAGCGGTAACAATGAGCAGTTCTTC. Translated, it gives CASRWTSGNNEQFF.

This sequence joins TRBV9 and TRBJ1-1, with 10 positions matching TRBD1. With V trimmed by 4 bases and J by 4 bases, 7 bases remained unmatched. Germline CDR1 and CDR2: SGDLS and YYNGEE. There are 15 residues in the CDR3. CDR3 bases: TGTGCCAGCAGCAGATCCGGGACAGGGGTCACTGAAGCTTTCTTT. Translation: CASSRSGTGVTEAFF.

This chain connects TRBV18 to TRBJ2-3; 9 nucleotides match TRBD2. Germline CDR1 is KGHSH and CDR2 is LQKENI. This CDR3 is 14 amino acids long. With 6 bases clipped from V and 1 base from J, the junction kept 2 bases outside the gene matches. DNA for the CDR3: TGTGCCAGCTCTAGGACTAGCGGCACAGATACGCAGTATTTT. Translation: CASSRTSGTDTQYF.

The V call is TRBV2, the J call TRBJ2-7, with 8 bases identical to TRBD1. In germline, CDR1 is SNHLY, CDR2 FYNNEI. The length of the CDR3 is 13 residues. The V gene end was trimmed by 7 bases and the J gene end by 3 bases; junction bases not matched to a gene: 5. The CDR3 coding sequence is TGTGCCAGCACCGGGACAGGACACTACGAGCAGTACTTC. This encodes CASTGTGHYEQYF.

The CDR3 protein is CASSFRGQGAQHF. CDR3 nucleotides: TGTGCCAGCAGTTTTAGGGGACAGGGGGCCCAGCATTTT. J is TRBJ1-5 and V is TRBV6-1, with TRBD1 identical over 11 bases. Germline values: CDR1 MNHNS, CDR2 SASEGT. The CDR3 extends over 13 amino acids. Trimming removed 5 bases from V and 11 bases from J; junction bases left unmatched: 5.

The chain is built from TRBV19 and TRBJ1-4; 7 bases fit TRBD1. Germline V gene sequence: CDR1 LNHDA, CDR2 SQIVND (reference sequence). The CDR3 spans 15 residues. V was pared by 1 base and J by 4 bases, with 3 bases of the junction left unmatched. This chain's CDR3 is CASSIGTGFNEKLFF. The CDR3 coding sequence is TGTGCCAGTAGTATAGGGACAGGTTTTAATGAAAAACTGTTTTTT.

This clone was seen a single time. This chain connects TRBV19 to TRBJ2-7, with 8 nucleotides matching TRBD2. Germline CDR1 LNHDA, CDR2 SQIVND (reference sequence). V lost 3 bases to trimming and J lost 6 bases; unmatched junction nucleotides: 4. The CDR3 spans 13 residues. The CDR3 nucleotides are TGTGCCAGTAGTATCCAGCGGGAGAGCGAGCAGTACTTC. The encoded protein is CASSIQRESEQYF.

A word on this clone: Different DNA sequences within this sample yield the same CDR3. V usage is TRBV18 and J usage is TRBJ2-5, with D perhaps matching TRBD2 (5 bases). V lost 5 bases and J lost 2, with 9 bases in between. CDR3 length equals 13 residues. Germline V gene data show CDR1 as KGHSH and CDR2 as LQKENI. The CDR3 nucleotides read TGTGCCAGCTCAAGAGGACTGCAAGAGACCCAGTACTTC. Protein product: CASSRGLQETQYF.

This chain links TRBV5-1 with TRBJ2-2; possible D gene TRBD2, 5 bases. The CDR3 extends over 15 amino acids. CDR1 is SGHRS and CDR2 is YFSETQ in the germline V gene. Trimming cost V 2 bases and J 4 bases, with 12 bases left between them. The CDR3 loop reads CASSFTADFTGELFF. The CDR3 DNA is TGCGCCAGCAGCTTCACAGCGGACTTCACCGGGGAGCTGTTTTTT.

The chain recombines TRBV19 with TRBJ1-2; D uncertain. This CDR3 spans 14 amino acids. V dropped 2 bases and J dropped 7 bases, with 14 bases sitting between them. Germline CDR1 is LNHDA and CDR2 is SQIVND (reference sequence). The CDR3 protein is CASSIPGGRSGYTF. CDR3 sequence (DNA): TGTGCCAGTAGTATACCCGGAGGGAGGAGTGGCTACACCTTC.

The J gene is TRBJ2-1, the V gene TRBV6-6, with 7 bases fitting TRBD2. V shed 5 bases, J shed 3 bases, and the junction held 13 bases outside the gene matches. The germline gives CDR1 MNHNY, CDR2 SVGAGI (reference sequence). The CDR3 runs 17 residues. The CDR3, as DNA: TGTGCCAGCAGTCTGAAGGCGGTAGCGGGCCTCTACAATGAGCAGTTCTTC. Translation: CASSLKAVAGLYNEQFF.

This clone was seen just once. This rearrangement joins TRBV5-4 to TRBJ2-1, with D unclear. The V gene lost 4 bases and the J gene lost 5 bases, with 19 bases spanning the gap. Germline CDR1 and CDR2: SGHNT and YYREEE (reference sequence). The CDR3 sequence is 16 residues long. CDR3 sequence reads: CASSPAGSLGDNEQFF. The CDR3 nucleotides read TGTGCCAGCAGCCCTGCCGGGTCTCTAGGCGACAATGAGCAGTTCTTC.

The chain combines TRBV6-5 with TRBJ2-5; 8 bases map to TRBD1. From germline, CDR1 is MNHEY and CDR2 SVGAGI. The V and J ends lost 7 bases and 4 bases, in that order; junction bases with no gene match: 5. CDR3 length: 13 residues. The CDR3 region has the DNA TGTGCCAGCATGCGAGGGACAGGAGAGACCCAGTACTTC. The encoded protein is CASMRGTGETQYF.

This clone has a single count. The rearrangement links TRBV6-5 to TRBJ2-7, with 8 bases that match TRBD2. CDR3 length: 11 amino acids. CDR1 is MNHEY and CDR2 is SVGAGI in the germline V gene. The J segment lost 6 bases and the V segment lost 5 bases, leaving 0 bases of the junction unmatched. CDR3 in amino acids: CASSRGGEQYF. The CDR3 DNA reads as TGTGCCAGCAGTCGGGGGGGCGAGCAGTACTTC.

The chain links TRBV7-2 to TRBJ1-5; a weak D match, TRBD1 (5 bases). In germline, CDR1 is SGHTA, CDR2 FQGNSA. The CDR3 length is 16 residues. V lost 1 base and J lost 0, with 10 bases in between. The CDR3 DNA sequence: TGTGCCAGCAGCTTAGGGGGCTACGGTAGCAATCAGCCCCAGCATTTT. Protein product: CASSLGGYGSNQPQHF.

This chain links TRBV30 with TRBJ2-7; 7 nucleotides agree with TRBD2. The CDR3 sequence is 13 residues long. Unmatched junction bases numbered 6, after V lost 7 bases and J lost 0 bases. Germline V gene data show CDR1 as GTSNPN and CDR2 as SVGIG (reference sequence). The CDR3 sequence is CASHPGGSYEQYF. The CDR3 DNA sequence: TGTGCCTCGCACCCGGGAGGCTCCTACGAGCAGTACTTC.

The CDR3 reads CASSYESLAYNSPLHF. The CDR3 DNA sequence: TGTGCCAGCAGTTACGAATCCCTAGCCTATAATTCACCCCTCCACTTT. This chain links TRBV6-5 with TRBJ1-6; D uncertain. The CDR3 is made up of 16 amino acids. In germline, CDR1 is MNHEY, CDR2 SVGAGI. The ends were cut back, 2 bases at V and 2 bases at J, with 10 bases in the middle.

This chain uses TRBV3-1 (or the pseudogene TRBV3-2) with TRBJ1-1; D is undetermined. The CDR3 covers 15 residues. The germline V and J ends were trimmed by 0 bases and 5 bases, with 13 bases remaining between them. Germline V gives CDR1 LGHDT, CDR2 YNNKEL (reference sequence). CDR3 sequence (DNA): TGTGCCAGCAGCCAAGAAGCAGCCAGGAGGACTGAAGCTTTCTTT. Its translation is CASSQEAARRTEAFF.

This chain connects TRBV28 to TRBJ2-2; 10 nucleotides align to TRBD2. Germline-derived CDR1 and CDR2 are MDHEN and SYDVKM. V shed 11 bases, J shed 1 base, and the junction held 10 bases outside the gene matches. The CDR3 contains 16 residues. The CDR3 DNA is TGTGCCGCCTTGGAGGAGCGGGGGGGGAACACCGGGGAGCTGTTTTTT. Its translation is CAALEERGGNTGELFF.

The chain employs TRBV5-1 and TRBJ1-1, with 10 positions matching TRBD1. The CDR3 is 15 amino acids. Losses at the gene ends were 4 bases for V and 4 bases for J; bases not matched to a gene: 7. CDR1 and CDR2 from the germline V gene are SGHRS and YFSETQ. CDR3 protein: CASSKGQGTITEAFF. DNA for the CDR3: TGCGCCAGCAGCAAGGGACAGGGGACAATCACTGAAGCTTTCTTT.

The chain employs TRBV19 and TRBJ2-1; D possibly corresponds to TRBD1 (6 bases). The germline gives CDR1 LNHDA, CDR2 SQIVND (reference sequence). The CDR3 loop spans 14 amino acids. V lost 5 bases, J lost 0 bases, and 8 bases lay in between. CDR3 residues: CASSPRGSYNEQFF. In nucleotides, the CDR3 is TGTGCCAGTAGTCCCAGGGGCTCCTACAATGAGCAGTTCTTC.

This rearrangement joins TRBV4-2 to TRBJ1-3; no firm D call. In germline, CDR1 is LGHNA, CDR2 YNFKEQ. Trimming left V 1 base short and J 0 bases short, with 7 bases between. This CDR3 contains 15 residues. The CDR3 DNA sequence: TGTGCCAGCAGCCAAGGACGGGACTCTGGAAACACCATATATTTT. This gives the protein CASSQGRDSGNTIYF.

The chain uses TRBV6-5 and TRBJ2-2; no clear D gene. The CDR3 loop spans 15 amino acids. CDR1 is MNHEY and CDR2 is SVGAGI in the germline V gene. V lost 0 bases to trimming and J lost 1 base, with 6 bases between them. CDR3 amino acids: CASSYSHGNTGELFF. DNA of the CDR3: TGTGCCAGCAGTTACTCGCACGGGAACACCGGGGAGCTGTTTTTT.

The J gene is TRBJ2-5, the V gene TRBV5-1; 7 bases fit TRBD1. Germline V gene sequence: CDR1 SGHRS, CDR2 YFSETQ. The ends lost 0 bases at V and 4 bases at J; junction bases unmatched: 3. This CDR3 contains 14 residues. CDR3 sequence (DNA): TGCGCCAGCAGCTTGGCTGCAGGGGGAGAGACCCAGTACTTC. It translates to CASSLAAGGETQYF.

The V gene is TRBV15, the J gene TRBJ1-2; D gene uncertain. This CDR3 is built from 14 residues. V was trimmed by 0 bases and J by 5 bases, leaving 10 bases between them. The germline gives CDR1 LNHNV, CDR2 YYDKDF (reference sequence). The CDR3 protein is CATSRDTGGYGYTF. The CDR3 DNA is TGTGCCACCAGCAGAGATACGGGAGGATATGGCTACACCTTC.

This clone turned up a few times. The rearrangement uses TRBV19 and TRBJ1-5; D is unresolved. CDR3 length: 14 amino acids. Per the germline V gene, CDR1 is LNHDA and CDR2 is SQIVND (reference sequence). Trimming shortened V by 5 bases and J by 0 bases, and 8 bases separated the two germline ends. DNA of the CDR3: TGTGCCAGTAGTGCCACAGCTAGCAATCAGCCCCAGCATTTT. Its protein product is CASSATASNQPQHF.